There are many counts of the clone carrying this TCR beta chain. Its matching antigen is unknown. These data belong to a study of T cells in Graves' hyperthyroidism and ophthalmopathy. Clinical symptoms, serum thyroxine and TRAb, thyroid ultrasound and orbital computed tomography were used for the diagnoses. PBMCs stemmed from less than 13 ml fresh peripheral blood. Overall study results and limits: Separation of ophthalmopathy from stable hyperthyroidism was achieved by a 13 V-J model. The model predicted ophthalmopathy a median approximately seven months before onset.

Researchers amplified the TCR beta CDR3 regions from RNA transcripts. The TCR CDR3 first-round RT-PCR relied on the HTBI primer set. TCRdb redid the calling of the multiplex PCR reads with MiXCR, one entry per CDR3 protein. Of about 480,000 distinct CDR3 sequences listed, 14% are singletons. Trimming pared 5 bases from V and 2 bases from J, leaving 13 bases between. This CDR3 has 15 amino acids. Germline lookup yields CDR1 SGHAT and CDR2 FQNNGV. Sequenced: blood. This clonotype was obtained from a woman aged 18-30 years with Graves' hyperthyroidism. This chain connects TRBV11-2 to TRBJ1-5; the D gene is possibly TRBD1 (5 bases). CDR3 bases: TGTGCCAGCAGCCCCACAGGAGCAGGCAATCAGCCCCAGCATTTT. It specifies CASSPTGAGNQPQHF.